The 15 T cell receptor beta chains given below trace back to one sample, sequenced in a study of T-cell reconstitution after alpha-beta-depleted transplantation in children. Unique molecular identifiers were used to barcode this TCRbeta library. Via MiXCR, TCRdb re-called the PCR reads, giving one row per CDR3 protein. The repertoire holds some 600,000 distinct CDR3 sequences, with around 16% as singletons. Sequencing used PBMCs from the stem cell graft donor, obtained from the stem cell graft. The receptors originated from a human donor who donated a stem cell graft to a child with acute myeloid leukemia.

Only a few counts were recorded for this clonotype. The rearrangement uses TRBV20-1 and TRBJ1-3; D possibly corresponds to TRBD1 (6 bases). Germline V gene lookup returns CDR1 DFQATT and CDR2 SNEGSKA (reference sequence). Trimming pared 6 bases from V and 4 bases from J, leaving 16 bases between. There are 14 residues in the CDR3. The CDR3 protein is CSAPRAGVGNTIYF. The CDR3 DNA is TGCAGTGCCCCGAGGGCAGGGGTCGGAAACACCATATATTTT.

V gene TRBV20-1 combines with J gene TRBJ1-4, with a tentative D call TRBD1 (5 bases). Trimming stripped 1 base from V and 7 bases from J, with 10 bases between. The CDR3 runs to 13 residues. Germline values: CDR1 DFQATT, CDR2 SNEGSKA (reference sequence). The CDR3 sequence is CSARVGLGEKLFF. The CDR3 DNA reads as TGCAGTGCTAGAGTGGGGCTTGGTGAAAAACTGTTTTTT.

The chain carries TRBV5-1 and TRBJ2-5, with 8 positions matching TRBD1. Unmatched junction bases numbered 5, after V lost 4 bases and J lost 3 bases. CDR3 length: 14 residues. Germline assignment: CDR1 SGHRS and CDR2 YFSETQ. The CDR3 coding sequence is TGCGCCAGCAGCCACGTGGACAGGGAAGAGACCCAGTACTTC. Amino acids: CASSHVDREETQYF.

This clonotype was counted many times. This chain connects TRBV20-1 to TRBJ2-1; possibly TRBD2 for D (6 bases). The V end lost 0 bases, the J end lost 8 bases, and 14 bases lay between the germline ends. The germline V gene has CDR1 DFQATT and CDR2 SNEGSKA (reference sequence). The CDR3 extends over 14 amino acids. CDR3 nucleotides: TGCAGTGCTAGAGATCGGGGGAAGGTGCATGAGCAGTTCTTC. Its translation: CSARDRGKVHEQFF.

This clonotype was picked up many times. The CDR3 region has the DNA TGCAGTGCTAGAGATAGACTAGCGGGGGGGCCGGAGCAGTTCTTC. Protein: CSARDRLAGGPEQFF. This chain links TRBV20-1 with TRBJ2-1; 14 bases are a match to TRBD2. The germline V gene has CDR1 DFQATT and CDR2 SNEGSKA (reference sequence). The CDR3 consists of 15 residues. The V segment lost 0 bases and the J segment 10 bases; nucleotides outside the gene matches: 5.

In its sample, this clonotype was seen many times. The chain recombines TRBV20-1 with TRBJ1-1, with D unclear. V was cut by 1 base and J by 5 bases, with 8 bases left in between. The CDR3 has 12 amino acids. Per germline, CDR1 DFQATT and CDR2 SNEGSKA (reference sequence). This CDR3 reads CSARVDGTEAFF. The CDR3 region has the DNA TGCAGTGCTAGAGTGGATGGGACTGAAGCTTTCTTT.

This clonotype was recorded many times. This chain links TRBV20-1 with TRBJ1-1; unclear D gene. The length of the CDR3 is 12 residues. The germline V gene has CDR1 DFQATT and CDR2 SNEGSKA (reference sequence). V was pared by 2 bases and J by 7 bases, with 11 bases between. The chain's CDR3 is CSARLQAIEAFF. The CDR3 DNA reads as TGCAGTGCTAGACTACAAGCAATTGAAGCTTTCTTT.

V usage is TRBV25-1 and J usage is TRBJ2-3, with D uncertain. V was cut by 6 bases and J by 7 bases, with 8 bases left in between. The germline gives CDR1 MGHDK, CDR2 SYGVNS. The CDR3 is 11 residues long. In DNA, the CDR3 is TGTGCCAGCAGGTTCATCAATACGCAGTATTTT. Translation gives CASRFINTQYF.

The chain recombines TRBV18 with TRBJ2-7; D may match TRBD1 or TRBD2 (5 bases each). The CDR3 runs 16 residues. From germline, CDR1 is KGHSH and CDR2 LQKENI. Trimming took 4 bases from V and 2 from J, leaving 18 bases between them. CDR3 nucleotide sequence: TGTGCCAGCTCACGGGACGGTGGGGTCCTCGCCTACGAGCAGTACTTC. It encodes CASSRDGGVLAYEQYF.

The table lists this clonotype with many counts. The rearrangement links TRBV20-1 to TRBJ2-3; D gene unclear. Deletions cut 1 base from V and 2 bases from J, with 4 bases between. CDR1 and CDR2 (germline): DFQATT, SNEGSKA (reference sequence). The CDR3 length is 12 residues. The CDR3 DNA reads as TGCAGTGCTAGAGTAACCACAGATACGCAGTATTTT. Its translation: CSARVTTDTQYF.

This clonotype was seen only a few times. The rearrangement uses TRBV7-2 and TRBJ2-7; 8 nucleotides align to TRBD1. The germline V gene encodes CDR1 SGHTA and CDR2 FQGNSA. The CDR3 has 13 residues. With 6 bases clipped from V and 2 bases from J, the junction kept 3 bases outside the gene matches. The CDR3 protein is CASRWTGTYEQYF. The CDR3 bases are TGTGCCAGCAGGTGGACAGGGACCTACGAGCAGTACTTC.

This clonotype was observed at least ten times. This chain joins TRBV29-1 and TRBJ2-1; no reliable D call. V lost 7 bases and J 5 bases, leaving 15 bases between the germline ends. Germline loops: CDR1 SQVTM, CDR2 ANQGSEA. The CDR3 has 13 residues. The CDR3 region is CSAGPARNNEQFF. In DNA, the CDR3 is TGCAGCGCCGGACCCGCACGAAACAATGAGCAGTTCTTC.

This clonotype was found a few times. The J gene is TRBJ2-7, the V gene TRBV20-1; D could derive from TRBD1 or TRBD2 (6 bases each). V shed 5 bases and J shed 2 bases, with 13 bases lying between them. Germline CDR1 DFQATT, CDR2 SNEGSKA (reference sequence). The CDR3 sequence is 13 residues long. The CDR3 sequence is CSAVTGAAYEQYF. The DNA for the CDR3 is TGCAGTGCTGTAACGGGGGCCGCCTACGAGCAGTACTTC.

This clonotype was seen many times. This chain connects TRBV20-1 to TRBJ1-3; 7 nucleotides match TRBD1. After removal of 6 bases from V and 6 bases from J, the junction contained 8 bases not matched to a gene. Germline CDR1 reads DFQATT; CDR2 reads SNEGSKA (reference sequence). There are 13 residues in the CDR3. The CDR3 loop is CSANDREENTIYF. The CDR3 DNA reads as TGCAGTGCAAACGACAGGGAAGAAAACACCATATATTTT.

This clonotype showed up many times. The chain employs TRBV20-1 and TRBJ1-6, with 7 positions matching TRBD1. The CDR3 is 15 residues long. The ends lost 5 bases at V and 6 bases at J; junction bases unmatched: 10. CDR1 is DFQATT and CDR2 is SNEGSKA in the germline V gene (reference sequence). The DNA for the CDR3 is TGCAGTGCTCGAGCCCCACAGGGGACTAATTCACCCCTCCACTTT. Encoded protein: CSARAPQGTNSPLHF.